The sequence of this T cell receptor beta chain was determined in a study of T cell responses to AZD1222 COVID-19 vaccine. CDR3 size: 15 residues. CDR1 is SGHTA and CDR2 is FQGNSA in the germline V gene. Trimming stripped 4 bases from V and 2 bases from J, with 13 bases between. TCRdb's table, derived via immunoSEQ multiplex PCR, lists solely in-frame clones and lacks some. The sample contains about 130,000 clones, 70% to 90% of which appear only once. This material consisted of peripheral blood, taken 28 days after the second AZD1222 dose. This rearrangement joins TRBV7-2 to TRBJ2-3, with unresolved D. The receptor was isolated from an adult who received the AZD1222 COVID-19 vaccine. CDR3 DNA: TGTGCCAGCAGCTCCCTGAGTGGGTACACAGATACGCAGTATTTT. This codes for CASSSLSGYTDTQYF.